The 26 T cell receptor beta chains below all came from one sample that was sequenced in a study of cytomegalovirus exposure and HLA in healthy donors. Clones were read by immunoSEQ multiplex PCR, and TCRdb kept only the in-frame ones, dropping some. The repertoire includes 260,000 or so clones, 85% to 90% of them detected once, and roughly 0.93% sits in the top ten. What was sequenced was PBMCs. Receptors originate from a young woman in good health and CMV-seronegative.

The chain links TRBV6-5 to TRBJ1-1, with D maybe TRBD1 (5 bases). The CDR3 is 13 amino acids. Trimming pared 2 bases from V and 10 bases from J, leaving 14 bases between. CDR1 MNHEY and CDR2 SVGAGI come from the germline V gene. In DNA, the CDR3 is TGTGCCAGCAGTTACGCGCAGGGACTCGGAGCTTTCTTT. It yields the protein CASSYAQGLGAFF.

This clone was detected only once. This chain joins TRBV6-5 and TRBJ1-1, with D hard to call. The CDR3 runs to 15 residues. CDR1 is MNHEY and CDR2 is SVGAGI in the germline V gene. V gave up 0 bases and J gave up 2 bases, with 10 bases separating them. The CDR3 DNA follows: TGTGCCAGCAGTTACTCATACACTATAAACACTGAAGCTTTCTTT. Translated, it gives CASSYSYTINTEAFF.

This sequence joins TRBV7-3 and TRBJ2-3; weak D call: TRBD1 (6 bases). Germline values: CDR1 SGHTA, CDR2 FQGTGA. This CDR3 has 15 residues. V was pared by 6 bases and J by 0 bases, with 13 bases between. The CDR3 bases are TGTGCCAGCAGTCTACGGGACACTAGCACAGATACGCAGTATTTT. This sequence encodes CASSLRDTSTDTQYF.

This clone was seen once. The chain joins TRBV28 to TRBJ2-3; 11 nucleotides align to TRBD2. The V and J ends lost 2 bases and 0 bases, in that order; junction bases with no gene match: 10. CDR1 MDHEN and CDR2 SYDVKM come from the germline V gene. The CDR3 extends over 19 amino acids. The chain's CDR3 is CASSLPTSGRKYSTDTQYF. In DNA form, the CDR3 reads TGTGCCAGCAGTTTACCCACTAGCGGGAGAAAATATAGCACAGATACGCAGTATTTT.

This clone was recorded only once. The chain has TRBV7-2 and TRBJ1-5; 10 bases map to TRBD1. Unmatched junction bases numbered 8, after V lost 5 bases and J lost 7 bases. The germline V gene has CDR1 SGHTA and CDR2 FQGNSA. The CDR3 runs 15 residues. The CDR3 region has the DNA TGTGCCAGCAGCCTGACAGGGGGCGTTTCACAGCCCCAGCATTTT. Amino acid sequence: CASSLTGGVSQPQHF.

The V gene is TRBV6-5, the J gene TRBJ2-3; 8 bases agree with TRBD2. The CDR3 length is 14 residues. J lost 0 bases, V lost 6 bases, and 2 bases had no gene match. Germline CDR1 reads MNHEY; CDR2 reads SVGAGI. The CDR3 DNA follows: TGTGCCAGCAGGTTAGCGGGAAGCACAGATACGCAGTATTTT. Residues: CASRLAGSTDTQYF.

The chain couples TRBV4-3 to TRBJ1-2, with 10 bases fitting TRBD1. From germline, CDR1 is LGHNA and CDR2 YSLEER. Trimming cost V 4 bases and J 4 bases; bases outside gene matches: 9. CDR3 length: 16 residues. DNA for the CDR3: TGCGCCAGCAGCCCCACGGGACAGGGGACCTCCTATGGCTACACCTTC. It codes for CASSPTGQGTSYGYTF.

The chain links TRBV5-4 to TRBJ2-1; 7 nucleotides agree with TRBD2. This CDR3 has 13 residues. In germline, CDR1 is SGHNT, CDR2 YYREEE (reference sequence). J lost 10 bases, V lost 0 bases, and 4 bases had no gene match. Here the CDR3 DNA reads TGTGCCAGCAGCTTGGTCGGGGAGGGAGAGCAGTTCTTC. It encodes CASSLVGEGEQFF.

This clone showed up just a few times. The chain couples TRBV5-1 to TRBJ2-7; 10 bases match TRBD2. In germline, CDR1 is SGHRS, CDR2 YFSETQ. CDR3 length: 13 residues. The J segment lost 7 bases and the V segment lost 2 bases, leaving 3 bases of the junction unmatched. DNA for the CDR3: TGCGCCAGCAGCTTAGCGGGAGGGTGGGAGCAGTACTTC. Protein product: CASSLAGGWEQYF.

This chain connects TRBV27 to TRBJ1-2; no clear D. The V end was cut by 5 bases, the J end by 4 bases, with 11 bases between. Germline V gene lookup returns CDR1 MNHEY and CDR2 SMNVEV (reference sequence). The CDR3 extends over 13 amino acids. The CDR3 here is CASSANGIYGYTF. For the CDR3, the DNA is TGTGCCAGCAGTGCAAACGGGATCTATGGCTACACCTTC.

The rearrangement joins TRBV4-1 to TRBJ2-5; the match to TRBD1 covers 8 bases. CDR3 length equals 17 residues. In germline, CDR1 is MGHRA, CDR2 YSYEKL. V was clipped by 4 bases and J by 5 bases; unmatched bases: 15. The DNA for the CDR3 is TGCGCCAGCAGCCCCTCCTTAAATCAGGGGGCTCAGGAGACCCAGTACTTC. It specifies CASSPSLNQGAQETQYF.

The rearrangement joins TRBV28 to TRBJ2-5; TRBD1 is a possible D gene (7 bases). Germline CDR1 MDHEN, CDR2 SYDVKM. The length of the CDR3 is 13 residues. V lost 3 bases and J lost 5, with 10 bases in between. The CDR3 nucleotides are TGTGCCAGCAGTTTCCCAGGGGGGGAGACCCAGTACTTC. It yields the protein CASSFPGGETQYF.

This chain uses TRBV6-5 with TRBJ1-6; the D is unclear. This CDR3 is 14 amino acids long. Germline V lookup: CDR1 MNHEY, CDR2 SVGAGI. V lost 7 bases to trimming and J lost 8 bases, with 15 bases between them. As DNA, the CDR3 is TGTGCCAGCAATCGTCGGACGAGGGATTCACCCCTCCACTTT. It specifies CASNRRTRDSPLHF.

The chain couples TRBV7-8 to TRBJ2-7, with 7 bases aligning to TRBD2. The trim removed 1 base at V and 7 bases at J, leaving 13 bases unmatched. CDR1 SGHVS and CDR2 FQNEAQ come from the germline V gene. This CDR3 is 16 amino acids long. The CDR3 sequence: CASSLVWWTSSEEQYF. In DNA form, the CDR3 reads TGTGCCAGCAGCTTAGTTTGGTGGACTAGTTCCGAGGAGCAGTACTTC.

The V call is TRBV25-1, the J call TRBJ1-2; a possible D gene is TRBD1 (6 bases). The CDR3 length is 13 residues. Trimming pared 7 bases from V and 6 bases from J, leaving 15 bases between. Germline V gene lookup returns CDR1 MGHDK and CDR2 SYGVNS. CDR3 sequence reads: CASTGALGNGYTF. The DNA for the CDR3 is TGTGCCAGCACAGGGGCCCTTGGGAATGGCTACACCTTC.

This sequence joins TRBV5-6 and TRBJ2-7; a possible D gene is TRBD2 (5 bases). The V gene lost 3 bases and the J gene lost 3 bases, with 16 bases spanning the gap. Germline V lookup: CDR1 SGHDT, CDR2 YYEEEE. The CDR3 extends over 15 amino acids. CDR3 sequence: CASSWAGSGSYEQYF. CDR3 in DNA: TGTGCCAGCAGCTGGGCCGGAAGCGGAAGCTACGAGCAGTACTTC.

V gene TRBV28 combines with J gene TRBJ2-7; the D gene is possibly TRBD1 (6 bases). The CDR3 extends over 15 amino acids. The V end was cut by 4 bases, the J end by 3 bases, with 16 bases between. Germline V lookup: CDR1 MDHEN, CDR2 SYDVKM. CDR3 in amino acids: CASSSRTGRGYEQYF. CDR3 bases: TGTGCCAGCAGTTCCCGAACGGGCAGGGGCTACGAGCAGTACTTC.

The V and J genes are TRBV5-5 and TRBJ1-1; a possible D gene is TRBD1 (6 bases). The CDR3 totals 13 residues. The V gene lost 4 bases and the J gene lost 5 bases, with 12 bases spanning the gap. From germline, CDR1 is SGHKS and CDR2 YYEKEE (reference sequence). The CDR3 bases are TGTGCCAGCAGCCTAGGGGGTGGGACTGAAGCTTTCTTT. It codes for CASSLGGGTEAFF.

This chain connects TRBV30 to TRBJ2-7, with D possibly matching TRBD2 (5 bases). Germline CDR1 reads GTSNPN; CDR2 reads SVGIG (reference sequence). CDR3 length: 11 amino acids. V lost 5 bases to trimming and J lost 5 bases, with 10 bases between them. CDR3 in DNA: TGTGCCTGGGAGACTAAGCACGAGCAGTACTTC. Translating gives CAWETKHEQYF.

The chain recombines TRBV6-5 with TRBJ1-1; 7 positions agree with TRBD1. Looked up from germline, CDR1 is MNHEY and CDR2 is SVGAGI. V dropped 6 bases and J dropped 0; count of bases not matched to a gene: 4. The CDR3 is 14 residues long. The CDR3 DNA reads TGTGCCAGCAGACCGGACAGGCTGAACACTGAAGCTTTCTTT. Translating gives CASRPDRLNTEAFF.

In its sample, this clone was seen once. This chain uses TRBV25-1 with TRBJ2-3; maybe TRBD1 (6 bases). This CDR3 contains 13 residues. Germline values: CDR1 MGHDK, CDR2 SYGVNS. The V and J ends lost 4 bases and 2 bases respectively, with 7 bases between them. Written as DNA, the CDR3 is TGTGCCAGCAGTGGGACAGTCACAGATACGCAGTATTTT. Its protein is CASSGTVTDTQYF.

This rearrangement joins TRBV18 to TRBJ2-6; 7 nucleotides agree with TRBD1. The CDR3 loop spans 16 amino acids. Germline CDR1 KGHSH, CDR2 LQKENI. J gave up 2 bases and V 5 bases, and 6 bases lay outside the gene matches. For the CDR3, the DNA is TGTGCCAGCTCAAGATCCGGGACAGCTGGGGCCAACGTCCTGACTTTC. It translates to CASSRSGTAGANVLTF.

This clone occurred once. The rearrangement joins TRBV11-2 to TRBJ2-7; possibly TRBD2 for D (5 bases). Per the germline V gene, CDR1 is SGHAT and CDR2 is FQNNGV. V lost 6 bases and J lost 7, with 22 bases in between. The CDR3 has 15 amino acids. CDR3 in amino acids: CASSHGLGLLLEQYF. The DNA for the CDR3 is TGTGCCAGCAGTCACGGGCTAGGACTCCTGTTGGAGCAGTACTTC.

This chain connects TRBV19 to TRBJ2-7; no clear D. Germline-derived CDR1 and CDR2 are LNHDA and SQIVND (reference sequence). V was cut by 3 bases and J by 2 bases, with 11 bases left in between. The CDR3 covers 14 residues. CDR3 protein: CASSIGQIAYEQYF. In DNA form, the CDR3 reads TGTGCCAGTAGTATTGGTCAGATCGCCTACGAGCAGTACTTC. Full variable domain (remainder filled in from reference TRBV19 and TRBJ2-7): DGGITQSPKYLFRKEGQNVTLSCEQNLNHDAMYWYRQDPGQGLRLIYYSQIVNDFQKGDIAEGYSVSREKKESFPLTVTSAQKNPTAFYLCASSIGQIAYEQYFGPGTRLTVT.

The chain recombines TRBV2 with TRBJ2-1, with 9 nucleotides matching TRBD2. Germline-derived CDR1 and CDR2 are SNHLY and FYNNEI. V lost 6 bases and J lost 5; bases outside the gene matches: 2. The CDR3 loop spans 13 amino acids. The CDR3 is CASSLAGHNEQFF. In DNA form, the CDR3 reads TGTGCCAGCAGCCTAGCGGGGCACAATGAGCAGTTCTTC.

In its sample, this clone was seen a few times. J is TRBJ1-1 and V is TRBV7-9, with a weak D call TRBD1 (5 bases). V dropped 4 bases and J dropped 6 bases, with 12 bases sitting between them. CDR1 and CDR2 (germline): SEHNR, FQNEAQ (reference sequence). The CDR3 consists of 13 residues. CDR3 loop: CASSSKGIPEAFF. The DNA for the CDR3 is TGTGCCAGCAGCTCTAAGGGGATCCCTGAAGCTTTCTTT.